These 29 T cell receptor beta chains were sequenced from one sample in a study of blood T cell repertoires in COVID-19. Profiled with immunoSEQ multiplex PCR; TCRdb holds only in-frame clones, not every one. The data show approximately 220,000 clones, roughly 85% seen once. The sample consisted of PBMCs or T cells enriched from blood (not recorded which). Receptors were obtained from a man aged 35 to 55 who had recovered from COVID-19.

This clone was seen once. V usage is TRBV10-1 and J usage is TRBJ2-7; the match to TRBD2 covers 14 bases. CDR3 length: 15 residues. J lost 4 bases, V lost 6 bases, and 5 bases had no gene match. Germline assignment: CDR1 WNHNN and CDR2 SYGVQD (reference sequence). For the CDR3, the DNA is TGCGCCAGCAGGAGACTAGCGGGAGGGCTATACGAGCAGTACTTC. The encoded protein is CASRRLAGGLYEQYF.

The chain is built from TRBV4-2 and TRBJ2-1; 10 nucleotides line up with TRBD2. Germline CDR1 is LGHNA and CDR2 is YNFKEQ. The junction had 6 bases not matched to a gene; V was cut back by 0 bases and J by 7 bases. This CDR3 comprises 16 residues. The CDR3 is CASSQEVSGRANEQFF. The CDR3 bases are TGTGCCAGCAGCCAAGAGGTGAGCGGGAGGGCAAATGAGCAGTTCTTC.

This clone was detected once. The chain joins TRBV5-1 to TRBJ2-1; 16 nucleotides line up with TRBD2. V was pared by 4 bases and J by 0 bases, with 4 bases of the junction left unmatched. The CDR3 loop spans 18 amino acids. CDR1 and CDR2 from the germline V gene are SGHRS and YFSETQ. The CDR3 bases are TGCGCCAGCAGCCGAGGGACTAGCGGGAGGGGCTCCTACAATGAGCAGTTCTTC. Amino acid sequence: CASSRGTSGRGSYNEQFF. The entire variable domain, with the rest obtained from reference TRBV5-1 and TRBJ2-1, is as follows: KAGVTQTPRYLIKTRGQQVTLSCSPISGHRSVSWYQQTPGQGLQFLFEYFSETQRNKGNFPGRFSGRQFSNSRSEMNVSTLELGDSALYLCASSRGTSGRGSYNEQFFGPGTRLTVL.

This clone was observed once. The rearrangement links TRBV2 to TRBJ2-5; 11 nucleotides agree with TRBD2. Looked up from germline, CDR1 is SNHLY and CDR2 is FYNNEI. The CDR3 totals 15 residues. Trimming removed 6 bases from V and 0 bases from J; junction bases left unmatched: 3. CDR3 loop: CASSVAGGYQETQYF. As DNA, the CDR3 is TGTGCCAGCAGCGTAGCGGGAGGGTACCAAGAGACCCAGTACTTC.

This clone was detected once. The CDR3 region has the DNA TGTGCCAGCAGTTACACAGGGAATTACGAGCAGTACTTC. It codes for CASSYTGNYEQYF. The V call is TRBV6-2 or TRBV6-3, the J call TRBJ2-7; possibly TRBD1 for D (6 bases). There are 13 residues in the CDR3. Looked up from germline, CDR1 is MNHEY and CDR2 is SVGEGT. Deletions cut 2 bases from V and 4 bases from J, with 9 bases between.

V usage is TRBV19 and J usage is TRBJ2-7; D is perhaps TRBD2 (5 bases). This CDR3 is 13 amino acids long. V was cut by 1 base and J by 7 bases, with 11 bases left in between. Germline CDR1 LNHDA, CDR2 SQIVND (reference sequence). This CDR3 reads CASSIGVASEQYF. The DNA of the CDR3 is TGTGCCAGTAGTATAGGAGTAGCGAGTGAGCAGTACTTC.

This chain links TRBV5-5 with TRBJ1-2; TRBD1 is a possible D gene (5 bases). There are 13 residues in the CDR3. CDR1 is SGHKS and CDR2 is YYEKEE in the germline V gene (reference sequence). V lost 4 bases, J lost 4 bases, and 11 bases lay in between. The CDR3 loop reads CASSDGGLYGYTF. The CDR3 coding sequence is TGTGCCAGCAGCGACGGGGGTCTCTATGGCTACACCTTC.

A few counts support this clone. The V gene is TRBV2, the J gene TRBJ2-1, with 7 bases that match TRBD1. The length of the CDR3 is 14 residues. Losses at the gene ends were 6 bases for V and 5 bases for J; bases not matched to a gene: 7. Per the germline V gene, CDR1 is SNHLY and CDR2 is FYNNEI. CDR3 nucleotide sequence: TGTGCCAGCAGGACCGGGACAGTGAACAATGAGCAGTTCTTC. Translation gives CASRTGTVNNEQFF. Using reference TRBV2 and TRBJ2-1 for the parts outside the CDR3, the full variable domain is EPEVTQTPSHQVTQMGQEVILRCVPISNHLYFYWYRQILGQKVEFLVSFYNNEISEKSEIFDDQFSVERPDGSNFTLKIRSTKLEDSAMYFCASRTGTVNNEQFFGPGTRLTVL.

The CDR3 DNA follows: TGTGCCAGCGTAGGGGACAGAGCGCCCCAGCATTTT. This translates into CASVGDRAPQHF. The V call is TRBV6-5, the J call TRBJ1-5, with TRBD1 matching 7 bases. Germline values: CDR1 MNHEY, CDR2 SVGAGI. This CDR3 comprises 12 residues. The J segment lost 9 bases and the V segment lost 8 bases, leaving 7 bases of the junction unmatched.

The V gene is TRBV28, the J gene TRBJ1-1, with 8 bases lining up with TRBD1. Per the germline V gene, CDR1 is MDHEN and CDR2 is SYDVKM. The J segment lost 7 bases and the V segment lost 5 bases, leaving 6 bases of the junction unmatched. The CDR3 consists of 13 residues. CDR3 region: CASSLRTGFEAFF. The CDR3 coding sequence is TGTGCCAGCAGTCTCCGGACAGGGTTTGAAGCTTTCTTT.

The chain links TRBV2 to TRBJ1-1, with D perhaps TRBD1 (5 bases). CDR1 is SNHLY and CDR2 is FYNNEI in the germline V gene. This CDR3 has 13 amino acids. The V gene lost 2 bases and the J gene lost 3 bases, with 7 bases spanning the gap. The DNA of the CDR3 is TGTGCCAGCAGTGAACGGGGGGACACTGAAGCTTTCTTT. Its protein product is CASSERGDTEAFF.

The rearrangement uses TRBV28 and TRBJ1-2; D uncertain. The CDR3 sequence is 12 residues long. Trimming took 3 bases from V and 7 from J, leaving 9 bases between them. Germline V lookup: CDR1 MDHEN, CDR2 SYDVKM. CDR3 protein: CASSFGVVGYTF. The CDR3 bases are TGTGCCAGCAGTTTCGGGGTGGTTGGCTACACCTTC.

The chain combines TRBV13 with TRBJ2-6; D uncertain. CDR1 and CDR2 (germline): PRHDT, FYEKMQ (reference sequence). Trimming shortened V by 2 bases and J by 0 bases, and 5 bases separated the two germline ends. This CDR3 has 15 amino acids. The CDR3 DNA reads TGTGCCAGCAGCTTAATTCTCTCTGGGGCCAACGTCCTGACTTTC. It yields the protein CASSLILSGANVLTF.

V and J are TRBV10-3 and TRBJ1-4; D is undetermined. The germline V and J ends were trimmed by 4 bases and 3 bases, with 3 bases remaining between them. Germline values: CDR1 ENHRY, CDR2 SYGVKD. This CDR3 is built from 12 residues. In DNA, the CDR3 is TGTGCCATCAGTGCGGCTAATGAAAAACTGTTTTTT. Translating gives CAISAANEKLFF.

V and J are TRBV4-2 and TRBJ2-5; 8 bases map to TRBD2. Trimming took 2 bases from V and 3 from J; bases not matched to a gene: 5. The germline gives CDR1 LGHNA, CDR2 YNFKEQ. CDR3 size: 15 residues. CDR3 bases: TGTGCCAGCAGCCAATTTCCGGGACTAGAAGAGACCCAGTACTTC. It specifies CASSQFPGLEETQYF.

The chain has TRBV6-4 and TRBJ2-1, with 8 bases lining up with TRBD2. V shed 0 bases and J 3 bases; nucleotides not matched to a gene: 4. The CDR3 totals 16 residues. Germline V gene sequence: CDR1 MRHNA, CDR2 SNTAGT. The CDR3 DNA reads as TGTGCCAGCAGTGACTCTGGTAGCGGGGTCTACAATGAGCAGTTCTTC. Encoded protein: CASSDSGSGVYNEQFF.

CDR3 nucleotide sequence: TGCGCCAGCAGCTTGATTCCGGGAGGGAGCGGCGAGCAGTACTTC. Translation: CASSLIPGGSGEQYF. This chain links TRBV5-1 with TRBJ2-7, with 8 bases aligning to TRBD2. The CDR3 contains 15 residues. CDR1 and CDR2 from the germline V gene are SGHRS and YFSETQ. V lost 1 base, J lost 6 bases, and 9 bases stayed unmatched.

V and J are TRBV6-2 or TRBV6-3 and TRBJ1-5; 9 bases align to TRBD1. This CDR3 spans 18 amino acids. The J segment lost 2 bases and the V segment lost 2 bases, leaving 10 bases of the junction unmatched. CDR1 is MNHEY, CDR2 SVGEGT, per germline. Here the CDR3 DNA reads TGTGCCAGCAGTTACCCAACGGGACAGGGCGAAGGCAATCAGCCCCAGCATTTT. It is translated as CASSYPTGQGEGNQPQHF.

This chain uses TRBV7-8 with TRBJ1-1; D unclear. Germline-derived CDR1 and CDR2 are SGHVS and FQNEAQ. V was trimmed by 0 bases and J by 1 base, leaving 9 bases between them. This CDR3 region has 15 residues. The CDR3 nucleotides read TGTGCCAGCAGCTTAGCCGTGGGCTGGAACACTGAAGCTTTCTTT. Protein sequence: CASSLAVGWNTEAFF.

This clone has only one observation. The genes are TRBV5-4 and TRBJ2-7; TRBD2 might be the D (5 bases). The germline V gene encodes CDR1 SGHNT and CDR2 YYREEE (reference sequence). The CDR3 is 12 amino acids. Trimming took 0 bases from V and 9 from J, leaving 10 bases between them. CDR3 nucleotides: TGTGCCAGCAGCTTGGGGACTTCTGGGCAGTACTTC. This translates into CASSLGTSGQYF.

The chain recombines TRBV7-3 with TRBJ2-2; no firm D call. The ends were cut back, 2 bases at V and 0 bases at J, with 7 bases in the middle. CDR3 length equals 15 residues. Germline CDR1 and CDR2: SGHTA and FQGTGA. CDR3: CASSLFPSNTGELFF. Here the CDR3 DNA reads TGTGCCAGCAGCTTATTCCCCTCGAACACCGGGGAGCTGTTTTTT.

The chain is built from TRBV5-4 and TRBJ2-1, with TRBD2 as a possible D gene (5 bases). Per germline, CDR1 SGHNT and CDR2 YYREEE (reference sequence). V gave up 0 bases and J gave up 5 bases, with 15 bases separating them. The CDR3 loop spans 16 amino acids. CDR3: CASSLGREQYHNEQFF. The CDR3 DNA follows: TGTGCCAGCAGCTTGGGTCGGGAACAGTACCACAATGAGCAGTTCTTC.

This rearrangement joins TRBV4-1 to TRBJ1-5, with TRBD1 matching over 8 bases. J lost 5 bases, V lost 4 bases, and 7 bases had no gene match. Per germline, CDR1 MGHRA and CDR2 YSYEKL. This CDR3 contains 15 residues. CDR3 nucleotides: TGCGCCAGCAGCCCCAGACAGGGGCAAGATCAGCCCCAGCATTTT. It is translated as CASSPRQGQDQPQHF.

The chain has TRBV7-8 and TRBJ2-2; 9 nucleotides match TRBD1. This CDR3 is 16 amino acids long. Per germline, CDR1 SGHVS and CDR2 FQNEAQ. V lost 3 bases, J lost 3 bases, and 5 bases stayed unmatched. The CDR3 DNA sequence: TGTGCCAGCAGCTTGGCCCGGGACAGGGACACCGGGGAGCTGTTTTTT. Protein product: CASSLARDRDTGELFF. Full variable domain (missing parts from reference TRBV7-8 and TRBJ2-2): GAGVSQSPRYKVAKRGQDVALRCDPISGHVSLFWYQQALGQGPEFLTYFQNEAQLDKSGLPSDRFFAERPEGSVSTLKIQRTQQEDSAVYLCASSLARDRDTGELFFGEGSRLTVL.

The chain couples TRBV6-5 to TRBJ1-2; 7 bases line up with TRBD1. Germline assignment: CDR1 MNHEY and CDR2 SVGAGI. The V gene end was trimmed by 5 bases and the J gene end by 4 bases; junction bases not matched to a gene: 1. This CDR3 spans 12 amino acids. The chain's CDR3 is CASSRDSYGYTF. CDR3 sequence (DNA): TGTGCCAGCAGTCGGGACAGCTATGGCTACACCTTC.

The chain links TRBV7-2 to TRBJ2-3, with 12 bases matching TRBD2. CDR1 is SGHTA and CDR2 is FQGNSA in the germline V gene. This CDR3 contains 18 residues. V was clipped by 1 base and J by 4 bases; unmatched bases: 9. The CDR3: CASSLVATSGSRSDTQYF. For the CDR3, the DNA is TGTGCCAGCAGCTTAGTTGCGACTAGCGGGAGTAGGTCAGATACGCAGTATTTT.

V usage is TRBV3-1 (or the pseudogene TRBV3-2) and J usage is TRBJ2-1, with a weak D call TRBD2 (5 bases). From germline, CDR1 is LGHDT and CDR2 YNNKEL (reference sequence). Trimming cost V 0 bases and J 0 bases, with 9 bases left between them. The CDR3 contains 16 residues. CDR3 in DNA: TGTGCCAGCAGCCAAGATTATGGGAGCTCCTACAATGAGCAGTTCTTC. This sequence encodes CASSQDYGSSYNEQFF.

The V and J genes are TRBV5-1 and TRBJ2-7, with D perhaps matching TRBD1 (5 bases). The V and J ends lost 6 bases and 0 bases respectively, with 10 bases between them. CDR3 size: 13 residues. Germline CDR1 and CDR2: SGHRS and YFSETQ. The DNA for the CDR3 is TGCGCCAGCAAGACAGAATCCTCCTACGAGCAGTACTTC. Its protein is CASKTESSYEQYF.

The chain carries TRBV7-2 and TRBJ2-7; 13 positions match TRBD2. The V gene end was trimmed by 5 bases and the J gene end by 6 bases; junction bases not matched to a gene: 4. The germline gives CDR1 SGHTA, CDR2 FQGNSA. This CDR3 has 14 residues. This CDR3 reads CASSRGTSGIEQYF. In DNA form, the CDR3 reads TGTGCCAGCAGCCGTGGGACTAGCGGGATCGAGCAGTACTTC. The entire variable domain, with the rest obtained from reference TRBV7-2 and TRBJ2-7, is as follows: GAGVSQSPSNKVTEKGKDVELRCDPISGHTALYWYRQSLGQGLEFLIYFQGNSAPDKSGLPSDRFSAERTGGSVSTLTIQRTQQEDSAVYLCASSRGTSGIEQYFGPGTRLTVT.